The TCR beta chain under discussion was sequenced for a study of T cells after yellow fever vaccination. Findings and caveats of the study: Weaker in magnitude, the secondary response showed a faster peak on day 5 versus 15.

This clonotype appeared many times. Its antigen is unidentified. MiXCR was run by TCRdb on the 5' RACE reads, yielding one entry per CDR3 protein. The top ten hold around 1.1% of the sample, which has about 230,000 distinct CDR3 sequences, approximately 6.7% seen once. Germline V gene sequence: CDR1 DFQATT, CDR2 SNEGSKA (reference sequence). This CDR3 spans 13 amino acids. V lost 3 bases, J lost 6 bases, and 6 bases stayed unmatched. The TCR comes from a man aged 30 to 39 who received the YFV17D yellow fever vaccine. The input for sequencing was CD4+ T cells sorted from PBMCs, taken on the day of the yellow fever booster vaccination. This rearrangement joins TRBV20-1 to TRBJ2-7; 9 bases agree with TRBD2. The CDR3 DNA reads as TGCAGTGCTAGCCCTAGCGGGACGGGCGAGCAGTACTTC. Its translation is CSASPSGTGEQYF.